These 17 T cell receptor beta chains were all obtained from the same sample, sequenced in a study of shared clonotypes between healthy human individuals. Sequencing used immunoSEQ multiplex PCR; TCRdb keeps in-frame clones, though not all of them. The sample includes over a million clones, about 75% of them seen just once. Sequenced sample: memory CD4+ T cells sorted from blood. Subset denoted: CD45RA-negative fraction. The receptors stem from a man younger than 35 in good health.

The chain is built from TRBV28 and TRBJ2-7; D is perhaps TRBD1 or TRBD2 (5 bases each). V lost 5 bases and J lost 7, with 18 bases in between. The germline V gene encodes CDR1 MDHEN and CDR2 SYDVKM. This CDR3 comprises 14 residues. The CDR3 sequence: CASSRSGNAGEQYF. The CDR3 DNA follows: TGTGCCAGCAGTCGGTCCGGGAACGCAGGGGAGCAGTACTTC. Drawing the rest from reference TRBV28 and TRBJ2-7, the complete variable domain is DVKVTQSSRYLVKRTGEKVFLECVQDMDHENMFWYRQDPGLGLRLIYFSYDVKMKEKGDIPEGYSVSREKKERFSLILESASTNQTSMYLCASSRSGNAGEQYFGPGTRLTVT.

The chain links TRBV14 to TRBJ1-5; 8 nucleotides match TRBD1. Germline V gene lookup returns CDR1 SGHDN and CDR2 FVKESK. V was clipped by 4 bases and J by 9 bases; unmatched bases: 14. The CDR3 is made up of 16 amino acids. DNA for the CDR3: TGTGCCAGCAGCCCCACCGAGACAGGGGCCTGGGGGCCCCAGCATTTT. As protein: CASSPTETGAWGPQHF.

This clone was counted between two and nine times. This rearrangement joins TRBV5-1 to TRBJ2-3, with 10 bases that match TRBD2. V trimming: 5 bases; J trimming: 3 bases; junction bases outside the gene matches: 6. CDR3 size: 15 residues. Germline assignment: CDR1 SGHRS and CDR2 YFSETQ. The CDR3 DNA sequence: TGCGCCAGCAGGAGGGCTAGCGGGGGTACAGATACGCAGTATTTT. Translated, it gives CASRRASGGTDTQYF. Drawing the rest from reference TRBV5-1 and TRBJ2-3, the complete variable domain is KAGVTQTPRYLIKTRGQQVTLSCSPISGHRSVSWYQQTPGQGLQFLFEYFSETQRNKGNFPGRFSGRQFSNSRSEMNVSTLELGDSALYLCASRRASGGTDTQYFGPGTRLTVL.

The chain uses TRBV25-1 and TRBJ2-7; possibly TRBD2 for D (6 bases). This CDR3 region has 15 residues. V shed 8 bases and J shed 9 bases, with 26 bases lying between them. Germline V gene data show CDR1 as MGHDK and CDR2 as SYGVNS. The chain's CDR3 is CASPPHADWRAAQYF. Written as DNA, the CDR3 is TGTGCCAGCCCGCCCCATGCGGACTGGAGGGCCGCGCAGTACTTC.

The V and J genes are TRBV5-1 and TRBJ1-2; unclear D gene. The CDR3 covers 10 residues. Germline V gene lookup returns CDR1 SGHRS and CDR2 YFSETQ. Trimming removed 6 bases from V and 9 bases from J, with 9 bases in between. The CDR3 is CASNLISYTF. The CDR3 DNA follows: TGCGCCAGCAATTTGATTAGCTACACCTTC.

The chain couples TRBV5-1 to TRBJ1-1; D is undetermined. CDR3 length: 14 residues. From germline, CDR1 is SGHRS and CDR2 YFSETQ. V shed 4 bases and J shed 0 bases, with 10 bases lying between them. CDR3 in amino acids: CASSKLGVNTEAFF. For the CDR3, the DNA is TGCGCCAGCAGCAAGCTTGGGGTGAACACTGAAGCTTTCTTT.

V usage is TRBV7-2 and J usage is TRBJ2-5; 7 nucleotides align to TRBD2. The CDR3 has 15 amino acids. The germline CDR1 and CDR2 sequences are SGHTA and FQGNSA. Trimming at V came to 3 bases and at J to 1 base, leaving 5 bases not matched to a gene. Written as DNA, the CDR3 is TGTGCCAGCAGCTTCGGCGGGGGACTCCAAGAGACCCAGTACTTC. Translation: CASSFGGGLQETQYF.

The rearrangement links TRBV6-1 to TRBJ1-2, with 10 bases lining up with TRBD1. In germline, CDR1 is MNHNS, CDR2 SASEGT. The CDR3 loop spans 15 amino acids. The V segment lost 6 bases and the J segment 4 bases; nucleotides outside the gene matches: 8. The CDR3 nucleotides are TGTGCCAGCAGCGACGCGGGACAGGGGACCTATGGCTACACCTTC. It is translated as CASSDAGQGTYGYTF.

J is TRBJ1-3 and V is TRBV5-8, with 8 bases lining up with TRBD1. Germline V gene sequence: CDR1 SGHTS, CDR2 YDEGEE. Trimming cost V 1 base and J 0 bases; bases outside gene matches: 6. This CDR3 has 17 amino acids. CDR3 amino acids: CASSLTGTGLSGNTIYF. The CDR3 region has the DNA TGTGCCAGCAGCTTGACCGGGACAGGTCTCTCTGGAAACACCATATATTTT.

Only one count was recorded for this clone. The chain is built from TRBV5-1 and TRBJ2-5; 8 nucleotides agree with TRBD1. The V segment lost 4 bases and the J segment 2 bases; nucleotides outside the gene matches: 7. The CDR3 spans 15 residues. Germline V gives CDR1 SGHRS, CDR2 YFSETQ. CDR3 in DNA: TGCGCCAGCAGCCCCACCGGGACAGGACAAGAGACCCAGTACTTC. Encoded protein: CASSPTGTGQETQYF.

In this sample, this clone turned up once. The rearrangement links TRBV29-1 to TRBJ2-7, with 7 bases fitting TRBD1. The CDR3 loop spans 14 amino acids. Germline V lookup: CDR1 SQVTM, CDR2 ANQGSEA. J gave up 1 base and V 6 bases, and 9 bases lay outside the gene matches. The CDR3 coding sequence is TGCAGCGTAAGAGGGGGACAGACATCCTACGAGCAGTACTTC. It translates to CSVRGGQTSYEQYF.

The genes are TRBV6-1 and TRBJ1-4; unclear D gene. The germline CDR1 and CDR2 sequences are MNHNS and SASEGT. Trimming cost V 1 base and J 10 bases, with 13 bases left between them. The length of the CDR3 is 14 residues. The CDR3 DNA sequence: TGTGCCAGCAGTGAAGGCCCGATGACCGGAAAACTGTTTTTT. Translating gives CASSEGPMTGKLFF.

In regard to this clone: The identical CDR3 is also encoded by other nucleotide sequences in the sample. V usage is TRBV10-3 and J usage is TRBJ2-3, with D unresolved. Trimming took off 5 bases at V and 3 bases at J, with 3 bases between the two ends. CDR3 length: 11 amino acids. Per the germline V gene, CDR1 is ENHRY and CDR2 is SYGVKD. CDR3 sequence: CAISSTDTQYF. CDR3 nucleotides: TGTGCCATCAGTTCAACAGATACGCAGTATTTT.

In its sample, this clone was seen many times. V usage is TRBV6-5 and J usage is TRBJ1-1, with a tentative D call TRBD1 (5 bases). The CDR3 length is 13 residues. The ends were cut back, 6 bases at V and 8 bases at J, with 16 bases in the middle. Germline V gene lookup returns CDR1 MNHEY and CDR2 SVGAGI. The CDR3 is CASSLGVRGEAFF. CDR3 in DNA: TGTGCCAGCAGCCTAGGCGTTAGGGGCGAAGCTTTCTTT.

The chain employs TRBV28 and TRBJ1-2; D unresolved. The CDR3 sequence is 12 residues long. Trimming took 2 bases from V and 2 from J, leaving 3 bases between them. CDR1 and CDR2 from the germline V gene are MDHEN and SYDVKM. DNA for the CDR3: TGTGCCAGCAGTTTACCCAACTATGGCTACACCTTC. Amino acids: CASSLPNYGYTF.

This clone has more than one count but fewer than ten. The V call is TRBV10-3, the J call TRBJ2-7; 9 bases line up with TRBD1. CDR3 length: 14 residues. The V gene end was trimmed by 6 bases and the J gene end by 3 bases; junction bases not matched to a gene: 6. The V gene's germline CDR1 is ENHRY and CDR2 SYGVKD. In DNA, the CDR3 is TGTGCCATCAGCAGACAGGGGGGAAACTACGAGCAGTACTTC. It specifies CAISRQGGNYEQYF.

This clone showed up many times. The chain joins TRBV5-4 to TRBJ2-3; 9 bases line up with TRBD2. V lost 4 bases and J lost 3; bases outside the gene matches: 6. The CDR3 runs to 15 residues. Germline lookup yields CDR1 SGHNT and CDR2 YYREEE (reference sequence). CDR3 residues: CASSRSGSRTDTQYF. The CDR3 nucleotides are TGTGCCAGCAGCCGTAGCGGGAGTAGAACAGATACGCAGTATTTT. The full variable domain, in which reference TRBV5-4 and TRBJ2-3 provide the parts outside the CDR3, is ETGVTQSPTHLIKTRGQQVTLRCSSQSGHNTVSWYQQALGQGPQFIFQYYREEENGRGNFPPRFSGLQFPNYSSELNVNALELDDSALYLCASSRSGSRTDTQYFGPGTRLTVL.